This T cell receptor beta chain is from a study of blood T cells in healthy people across ages. Study outcomes and limitations: Unsorted PBMC material precluded a definitive naive versus antigen-experienced comparison. Both higher diversity and more naive CD4+ cells marked long-lived donors when set against aged donors.

In regard to this clonotype: What it recognizes is unknown.

With 7 bases removed from V and 5 bases from J, the gap between germline ends came to 5 bases. This CDR3 has 10 residues. Germline values: CDR1 LGHNT, CDR2 FRNRAP. Next came a second PCR, run for 7 to 11 cycles, which used a sample-barcoded 5' primer along with a J-beta primer mix. Every sample gave at least 2.5 million paired-end reads containing CDR3. One entry per CDR3 protein, called by TCRdb with MiXCR from the 5' RACE reads. The sample contains hundreds of thousands of distinct CDR3 sequences, about a quarter of which appear only once. Separately, the same data were catalogued under a study of T cells of mothers and their children. From that study: Slightly higher, non-significant overlap characterized related mother-child pairs relative to unrelated pairs.

Sequenced input: blood. This chain uses TRBV12-5 with TRBJ2-5; D call uncertain. The source of this sequence is a boy between 5 and 17 years old in good health. The CDR3 coding sequence is TGTGCTAGTGCCAGGGAGACCCAGTACTTC. Encoded protein: CASARETQYF.